Included here is one TCR beta chain sequence, with context. Its antigen is undetermined. This CDR3 spans 16 amino acids. Germline-derived CDR1 and CDR2 are SNHLY and FYNNEI. Losses at the gene ends were 3 bases for V and 6 bases for J; bases not matched to a gene: 9. The record originates from a study of PD-L1 blockade in urothelial cancer. Turning to the study itself: In about 2014, patients got going on atezolizumab, taking 1,200 mg intravenously every 3 weeks. Blood was evaluated 3 weeks (second dose) and 6 weeks after therapy began.

Profiling relied on immunoSEQ multiplex PCR, and the TCRdb table lists in-frame clones only, not all of them. The profile covers about 74,000 clones, with approximately 80% appearing a single time and 4.7% taken by the ten largest. Notes on the study in general: Durable benefit was linked to greater 3-week expansion of tumor-associated blood clones.

The receptor was derived from a man in his 70s with urothelial cancer. This chain links TRBV2 with TRBJ1-5; 9 bases match TRBD1. The specimen was PBMCs, collected around atezolizumab (anti-PD-L1) treatment. This CDR3 is CASSEGWTGASQPQHF. In nucleotides, the CDR3 is TGTGCCAGCAGTGAGGGTTGGACAGGGGCCAGTCAGCCCCAGCATTTT.